Each of the 28 T cell receptor beta chains below was sequenced from the same sample in a study of regulatory T cells in long-lasting Graves disease. Building of the TCR beta libraries involved iRepertoire HTBI primers and Arm-PCR of CDR3 regions. MiXCR, applied by TCRdb to the multiplex PCR reads, yields one record per CDR3 protein. This sample has hundreds of thousands of distinct CDR3 sequences, with around 17% found just once. Sample time point: newly diagnosed GD, antithyroid drugs for less than 3 months. RNA isolated from PBMCs was used to make the TCR library. These data also featured in a second study, about T cells in Graves' hyperthyroidism and ophthalmopathy.

Sample: peripheral blood mononuclear cells (PBMCs), taken at new diagnosis, from a patient treated with antithyroid drugs. These receptor sequences come from a woman younger than 45 with Graves disease.

V and J are TRBV3-1 and TRBJ2-5; TRBD2 matches 7 bases. CDR1 and CDR2 from the germline V gene are LGHDT and YNNKEL (reference sequence). V gave up 3 bases and J gave up 4 bases; unmatched junction bases: 14. This CDR3 is built from 17 residues. The CDR3 here is CASSQGSVAGVGETQYF. As DNA, the CDR3 is TGTGCCAGCAGCCAGGGGTCAGTGGCGGGAGTAGGAGAGACCCAGTACTTC.

This clonotype was picked up a small number of times. V and J are TRBV7-2 and TRBJ1-3; D is unclear. The CDR3 length is 13 residues. Germline V CDR1 and CDR2: SGHTA, FQGNSA. Trimming left V 4 bases short and J 11 bases short, with 15 bases between. CDR3 sequence reads: CASSSPMALPIYF. The CDR3 coding sequence is TGTGCCAGCAGCTCTCCCATGGCTCTTCCCATATATTTT.

This clonotype was seen at least ten times. V gene TRBV28 combines with J gene TRBJ1-4; maybe TRBD1 (5 bases). This CDR3 comprises 16 residues. Trimming took 6 bases from V and 1 from J, leaving 15 bases between them. The germline CDR1 and CDR2 sequences are MDHEN and SYDVKM. CDR3 region: CASSRDGLITNEKLFF. The CDR3 nucleotides read TGTGCCAGCAGCCGGGACGGCTTGATAACTAATGAAAAACTGTTTTTT.

Many counts were recorded for this clonotype. The chain recombines TRBV28 with TRBJ1-2, with D possibly being TRBD1 (5 bases). The CDR3 loop spans 14 amino acids. The germline CDR1 and CDR2 sequences are MDHEN and SYDVKM. Trimming cost V 6 bases and J 4 bases, with 15 bases left between them. This CDR3 reads CASRGDGPPYGYTF. CDR3 DNA: TGTGCCAGCAGGGGGGACGGGCCCCCCTATGGCTACACCTTC.

This clonotype was detected many times. V is TRBV29-1 and J is TRBJ2-7; possibly TRBD1 for D (6 bases). The CDR3 has 11 residues. Germline values: CDR1 SQVTM, CDR2 ANQGSEA. With 3 bases removed from V and 3 bases from J, the gap between germline ends came to 6 bases. The CDR3 protein is CSVEDSYEQYF. The CDR3 DNA reads TGCAGCGTTGAGGACAGCTACGAGCAGTACTTC.

In this sample, this clonotype turned up many times. The gene calls are TRBV6-2 or TRBV6-3 and TRBJ2-3; D not certain. The V end lost 0 bases, the J end lost 0 bases, and 4 bases lay between the germline ends. CDR1 and CDR2 from the germline V gene are MNHEY and SVGEGT. The CDR3 runs 14 residues. The CDR3 nucleotides are TGTGCCAGCAGTTACTCCCCAAGCACAGATACGCAGTATTTT. Amino acids: CASSYSPSTDTQYF.

This clonotype was recorded at least ten times. As DNA, the CDR3 is TGTGCCAGCACTGGGACCCAGAACACTGAAGCTTTCTTT. It encodes CASTGTQNTEAFF. The V gene is TRBV2, the J gene TRBJ1-1, with D possibly matching TRBD1 (5 bases). The CDR3 length is 13 residues. V lost 7 bases and J 1 base, leaving 10 bases between the germline ends. Per the germline V gene, CDR1 is SNHLY and CDR2 is FYNNEI.

This clonotype showed up many times. The rearrangement links TRBV28 to TRBJ2-7; TRBD2 might be the D (6 bases). There are 19 residues in the CDR3. CDR1 is MDHEN, CDR2 SYDVKM, per germline. The V gene lost 4 bases and the J gene lost 5 bases, with 30 bases spanning the gap. CDR3 protein: CASSSTFLSAGPPSDEQYF. The CDR3 nucleotides read TGTGCCAGCAGTTCTACCTTTCTATCCGCGGGACCCCCGTCGGACGAGCAGTACTTC.

This chain connects TRBV20-1 to TRBJ1-1; D is unresolved. CDR1 is DFQATT and CDR2 is SNEGSKA in the germline V gene (reference sequence). V lost 2 bases to trimming and J lost 8 bases, with 18 bases between them. This CDR3 is 14 amino acids long. The DNA of the CDR3 is TGCAGTGCTAGACTCCCCGGCAGATACCAAGAAGCTTTCTTT. Translating gives CSARLPGRYQEAFF.

This clonotype was recorded many times. J is TRBJ2-3 and V is TRBV24-1, with 9 bases matching TRBD2. This CDR3 region has 16 residues. With V trimmed by 4 bases and J by 4 bases, 8 bases remained unmatched. The V gene's germline CDR1 is KGHDR and CDR2 SFDVKD. CDR3 in amino acids: CATSDPGTSMADTQYF. The CDR3 nucleotides read TGTGCCACCAGTGACCCCGGGACTAGCATGGCAGATACGCAGTATTTT.

This clonotype was detected once. The chain employs TRBV13 and TRBJ1-3; tentatively, D is TRBD1 (5 bases). V dropped 4 bases and J dropped 7 bases, with 14 bases sitting between them. The germline gives CDR1 PRHDT, CDR2 FYEKMQ (reference sequence). The CDR3 is 14 residues long. CDR3 residues: CASSSIPGDNTIYF. In nucleotides, the CDR3 is TGTGCCAGCAGCTCAATACCGGGGGACAACACCATATATTTT.

As for this clonotype: It is likely a read error, because the conserved phenylalanine at the end of the CDR3 is missing. The chain couples TRBV6-9 to TRBJ1-1; no clear D. V was clipped by 3 bases and J by 0 bases, with 8 bases between them. This CDR3 spans 14 amino acids. The germline gives CDR1 MNHGY, CDR2 SVAAGI. In DNA, the CDR3 is TGTGCCAGCAGTTACCCAGCGCTGAACACTGAAGCTTTCTCT. This gives the protein CASSYPALNTEAFS.

The gene calls are TRBV5-1 and TRBJ1-1; perhaps TRBD1 as D (6 bases). CDR1 SGHRS and CDR2 YFSETQ come from the germline V gene. V was shortened by 8 bases and J by 2 bases, with 22 bases between the two germline ends. The CDR3 has 16 residues. CDR3 amino acids: CASNSGVGRANTEAFF. DNA for the CDR3: TGCGCCAGTAACTCAGGGGTCGGCAGGGCAAACACTGAAGCTTTCTTT.

Ten or more counts support this clonotype. This chain joins TRBV6-5 and TRBJ1-2; a weak D match, TRBD1 (6 bases). Trimming pared 4 bases from V and 8 bases from J, leaving 17 bases between. CDR3 length: 14 residues. Germline CDR1 is MNHEY and CDR2 is SVGAGI. The CDR3 DNA reads as TGTGCCAGCAGTTGGAGGGGGGGGGCGGGAGGCTACACCTTC. This encodes CASSWRGGAGGYTF.

The table lists this clonotype with a few counts. The chain carries TRBV10-2 and TRBJ2-1; D is unclear. In germline, CDR1 is WSHSY, CDR2 SAAADI. Trimming removed 8 bases at V and 1 base at J, with 21 bases between. This CDR3 spans 17 amino acids. CDR3 sequence (DNA): TGCGCCAGCGAGGTCGGCTACAATCTTTCTTCCTACAATGAGCAGTTCTTC. This translates into CASEVGYNLSSYNEQFF.

The chain joins TRBV19 to TRBJ2-6, with no clear D. There are 16 residues in the CDR3. V lost 5 bases and J 2 bases, leaving 13 bases between the germline ends. Germline V CDR1 and CDR2: LNHDA, SQIVND (reference sequence). The CDR3 reads CASSRRQSPGANVLTF. The CDR3, as DNA: TGTGCCAGTAGTCGTCGGCAGTCCCCTGGGGCCAACGTCCTGACTTTC.

The chain recombines TRBV14 with TRBJ2-7; D possibly corresponds to TRBD2 (6 bases). With 3 bases removed from V and 3 bases from J, the gap between germline ends came to 15 bases. The germline CDR1 and CDR2 sequences are SGHDN and FVKESK. The CDR3 totals 15 residues. The CDR3 loop is CASSQGLASNYEQYF. The CDR3 nucleotides are TGTGCCAGCAGCCAGGGACTCGCCAGCAACTACGAGCAGTACTTC.

This clonotype came up many times. This CDR3 is CASSSGGFGAYQPQHF. DNA for the CDR3: TGTGCCAGCAGTTCCGGGGGGTTCGGGGCCTATCAGCCCCAGCATTTT. The chain links TRBV28 to TRBJ1-5, with D perhaps matching TRBD1 (5 bases). V lost 4 bases and J lost 5, with 18 bases in between. The CDR3 extends over 16 amino acids. From germline, CDR1 is MDHEN and CDR2 SYDVKM.

This clonotype was detected many times. The V gene is TRBV28, the J gene TRBJ1-2; no firm D call. Per the germline V gene, CDR1 is MDHEN and CDR2 is SYDVKM. This CDR3 is built from 14 residues. Trimming cost V 3 bases and J 6 bases, with 14 bases left between them. The CDR3 nucleotides are TGTGCCAGCAGTTTTGCCAGGTTGTTGGATGGCTACACCTTC. Protein: CASSFARLLDGYTF.

The rearrangement uses TRBV7-9 and TRBJ2-7; possibly TRBD1 for D (5 bases). CDR3 length: 13 amino acids. V lost 9 bases to trimming and J lost 0 bases, with 12 bases between them. Germline-derived CDR1 and CDR2 are SEHNR and FQNEAQ (reference sequence). The CDR3 reads CASRSGHSYEQYF. Written as DNA, the CDR3 is TGTGCCAGTAGATCAGGGCACTCCTACGAGCAGTACTTC.

This clonotype was counted many times. J is TRBJ2-6 and V is TRBV6-1; 10 bases are a match to TRBD1. CDR3 length: 16 residues. V was pared by 8 bases and J by 2 bases, with 6 bases of the junction left unmatched. The germline gives CDR1 MNHNS, CDR2 SASEGT. The CDR3 here is CASGDRGLTGANVLTF. The DNA of the CDR3 is TGTGCCAGCGGGGACAGGGGATTAACTGGGGCCAACGTCCTGACTTTC.

This clonotype was recorded many times. The J gene is TRBJ2-5, the V gene TRBV28; D gene unclear. The V end was cut by 5 bases, the J end by 0 bases, with 16 bases between. This CDR3 is built from 16 residues. Germline CDR1 and CDR2: MDHEN and SYDVKM. CDR3 protein: CASSLNVWQNQETQYF. CDR3 bases: TGTGCCAGCAGTCTTAACGTTTGGCAAAACCAAGAGACCCAGTACTTC. The whole variable domain, filled in from reference TRBV28 and TRBJ2-5, reads DVKVTQSSRYLVKRTGEKVFLECVQDMDHENMFWYRQDPGLGLRLIYFSYDVKMKEKGDIPEGYSVSREKKERFSLILESASTNQTSMYLCASSLNVWQNQETQYFGPGTRLLVL.

This clonotype was observed at least ten times. The rearrangement uses TRBV6-2 or TRBV6-3 and TRBJ2-7; tentatively, D is TRBD1 or TRBD2 (5 bases each). Germline V gene sequence: CDR1 MNHEY, CDR2 SVGEGT. Trimming cost V 5 bases and J 5 bases, with 16 bases left between them. The CDR3 runs to 14 residues. The CDR3 reads CASSVGTIKNEQYF. DNA of the CDR3: TGTGCCAGCAGTGTTGGGACCATCAAAAACGAGCAGTACTTC.

J is TRBJ1-2 and V is TRBV29-1; D is unclear. The CDR3 extends over 10 amino acids. Trimming stripped 6 bases from V and 8 bases from J, with 10 bases between. CDR1 SQVTM and CDR2 ANQGSEA come from the germline V gene. The CDR3 DNA is TGCAGCGTATTGGGGAGCGGCTACACCTTC. Protein sequence: CSVLGSGYTF.

The chain combines TRBV3-1 with TRBJ2-7; 7 positions agree with TRBD2. V lost 2 bases, J lost 3 bases, and 7 bases stayed unmatched. The CDR3 length is 15 residues. Germline CDR1 is LGHDT and CDR2 is YNNKEL (reference sequence). CDR3 DNA: TGTGCCAGCAGCCAAACGAGCGGGACCTACTACGAGCAGTACTTC. It is translated as CASSQTSGTYYEQYF.

This clonotype was seen more than once but under ten times. The J gene is TRBJ1-1, the V gene TRBV29-1; TRBD1 matches at 11 bases. V lost 7 bases and J lost 4; bases outside the gene matches: 5. CDR3 length: 13 residues. Germline V CDR1 and CDR2: SQVTM, ANQGSEA. CDR3 loop: CSASGQGGTEAFF. The CDR3 coding sequence is TGCAGCGCTTCGGGACAGGGGGGCACTGAAGCTTTCTTT. Looking up the rest from reference TRBV29-1 and TRBJ1-1 gives the full variable domain: SAVISQKPSRDICQRGTSLTIQCQVDSQVTMMFWYRQQPGQSLTLIATANQGSEATYESGFVIDKFPISRPNLTFSTLTVSNMSPEDSSIYLCSASGQGGTEAFFGQGTRLTVV.

This clonotype appeared a few times. V usage is TRBV5-1 and J usage is TRBJ1-5, with no clear D. This CDR3 is built from 15 residues. Germline loops: CDR1 SGHRS, CDR2 YFSETQ. Between the trimmed V and J ends, which lost 2 bases and 5 bases, there was a span of 14 bases. The CDR3 region is CASSFNGGWDQPQHF. In nucleotides, the CDR3 is TGCGCCAGCAGCTTCAACGGAGGCTGGGATCAGCCCCAGCATTTT.

This clonotype was observed many times. The V call is TRBV7-3, the J call TRBJ2-5, with 7 bases aligning to TRBD2. CDR1 is SGHTA, CDR2 FQGTGA, per germline. Trimming at V came to 5 bases and at J to 4 bases, leaving 13 bases not matched to a gene. This CDR3 has 16 amino acids. CDR3 sequence (DNA): TGTGCCAGCAGCCCCGGTGGAGCGGGAAGTGGAGAGACCCAGTACTTC. It yields the protein CASSPGGAGSGETQYF.